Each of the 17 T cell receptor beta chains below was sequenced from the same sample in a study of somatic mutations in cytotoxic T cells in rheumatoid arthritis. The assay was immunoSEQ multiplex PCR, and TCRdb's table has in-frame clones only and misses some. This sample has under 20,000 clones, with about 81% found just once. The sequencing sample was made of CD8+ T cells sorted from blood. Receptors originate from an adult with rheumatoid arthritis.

The CDR3 region is CASSISGGAFYEQYF. In DNA, the CDR3 is TGTGCCAGTAGTATTAGCGGGGGAGCTTTCTACGAGCAGTACTTC. This rearrangement joins TRBV19 to TRBJ2-7; 9 nucleotides line up with TRBD2. This CDR3 is 15 amino acids long. In germline, CDR1 is LNHDA, CDR2 SQIVND (reference sequence). V was clipped by 3 bases and J by 3 bases; unmatched bases: 6.

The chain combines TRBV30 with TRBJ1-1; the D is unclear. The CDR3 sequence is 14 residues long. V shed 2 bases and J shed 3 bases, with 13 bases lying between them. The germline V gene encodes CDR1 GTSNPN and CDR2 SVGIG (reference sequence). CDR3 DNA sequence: TGTGCCTGGAGTATGGCGGACTTTGACACTGAAGCTTTCTTT. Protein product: CAWSMADFDTEAFF.

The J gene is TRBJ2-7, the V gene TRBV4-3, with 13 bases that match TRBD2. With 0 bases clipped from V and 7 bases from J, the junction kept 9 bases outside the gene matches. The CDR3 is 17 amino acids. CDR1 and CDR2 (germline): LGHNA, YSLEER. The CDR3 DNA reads TGCGCCAGCAGCCAAGATTTTTCAGGACTAGCGGGAGTTGAGCAGTACTTC. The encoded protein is CASSQDFSGLAGVEQYF.

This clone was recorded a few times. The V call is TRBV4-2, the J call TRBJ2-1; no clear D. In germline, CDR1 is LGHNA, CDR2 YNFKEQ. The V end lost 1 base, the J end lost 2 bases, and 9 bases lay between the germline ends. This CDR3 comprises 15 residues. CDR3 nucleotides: TGTGCCAGCAGCCAAGGGTACGAGGCCTACAATGAGCAGTTCTTC. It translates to CASSQGYEAYNEQFF.

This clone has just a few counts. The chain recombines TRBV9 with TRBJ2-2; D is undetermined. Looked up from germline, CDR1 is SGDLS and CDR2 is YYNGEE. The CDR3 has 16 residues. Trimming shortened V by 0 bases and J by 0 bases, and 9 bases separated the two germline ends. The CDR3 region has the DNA TGTGCCAGCAGCGTAGAAATCGGATCGAACACCGGGGAGCTGTTTTTT. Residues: CASSVEIGSNTGELFF.

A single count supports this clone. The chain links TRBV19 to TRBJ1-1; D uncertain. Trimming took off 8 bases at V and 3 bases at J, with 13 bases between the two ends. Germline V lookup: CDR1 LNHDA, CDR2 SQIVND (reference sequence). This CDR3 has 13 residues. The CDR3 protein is CASLPRKDTEAFF. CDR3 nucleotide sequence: TGTGCCAGTTTACCGCGGAAAGACACTGAAGCTTTCTTT. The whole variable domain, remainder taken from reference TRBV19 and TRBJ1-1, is DGGITQSPKYLFRKEGQNVTLSCEQNLNHDAMYWYRQDPGQGLRLIYYSQIVNDFQKGDIAEGYSVSREKKESFPLTVTSAQKNPTAFYLCASLPRKDTEAFFGQGTRLTVV.

CDR3 nucleotides: TGTGCCAGCAGCTTAGACGGTCCCGTAGCTTTCTTT. Translating it yields CASSLDGPVAFF. The V call is TRBV7-9, the J call TRBJ1-1; D unresolved. This CDR3 contains 12 residues. V gave up 1 base and J gave up 10 bases, with 10 bases separating them. Per the germline V gene, CDR1 is SEHNR and CDR2 is FQNEAQ (reference sequence).

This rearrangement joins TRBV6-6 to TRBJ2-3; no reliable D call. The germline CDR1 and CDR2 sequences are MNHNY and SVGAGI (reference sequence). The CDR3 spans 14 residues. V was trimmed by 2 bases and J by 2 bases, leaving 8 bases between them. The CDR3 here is CASSYRPYTDTQYF. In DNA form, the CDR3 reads TGTGCCAGCAGTTACCGGCCATACACAGATACGCAGTATTTT.

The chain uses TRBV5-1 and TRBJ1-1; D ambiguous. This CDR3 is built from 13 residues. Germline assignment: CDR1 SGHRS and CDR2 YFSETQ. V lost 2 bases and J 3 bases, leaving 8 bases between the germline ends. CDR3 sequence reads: CASSFLLDTEAFF. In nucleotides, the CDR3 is TGCGCCAGCAGCTTTTTATTGGACACTGAAGCTTTCTTT. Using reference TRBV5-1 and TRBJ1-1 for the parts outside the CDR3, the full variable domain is KAGVTQTPRYLIKTRGQQVTLSCSPISGHRSVSWYQQTPGQGLQFLFEYFSETQRNKGNFPGRFSGRQFSNSRSEMNVSTLELGDSALYLCASSFLLDTEAFFGQGTRLTVV.

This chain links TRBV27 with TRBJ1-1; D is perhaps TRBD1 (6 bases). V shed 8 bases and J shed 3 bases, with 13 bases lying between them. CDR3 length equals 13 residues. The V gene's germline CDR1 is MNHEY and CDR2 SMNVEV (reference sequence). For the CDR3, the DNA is TGTGCCAGCCGTACAGGGAGGGACACTGAAGCTTTCTTT. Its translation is CASRTGRDTEAFF.

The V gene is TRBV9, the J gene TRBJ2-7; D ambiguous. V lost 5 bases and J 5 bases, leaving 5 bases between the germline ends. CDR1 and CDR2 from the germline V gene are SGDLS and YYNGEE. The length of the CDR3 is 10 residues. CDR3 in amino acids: CASSPNEQYF. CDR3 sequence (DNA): TGTGCCAGCAGTCCCAACGAGCAGTACTTC.

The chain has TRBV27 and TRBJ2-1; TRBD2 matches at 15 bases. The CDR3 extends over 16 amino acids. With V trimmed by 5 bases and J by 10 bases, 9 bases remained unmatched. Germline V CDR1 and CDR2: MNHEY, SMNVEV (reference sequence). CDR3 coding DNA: TGTGCCAGCAGTACCCGGACTAGCGGGGGGGCCAGGGAGCAGTTCTTC. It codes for CASSTRTSGGAREQFF.

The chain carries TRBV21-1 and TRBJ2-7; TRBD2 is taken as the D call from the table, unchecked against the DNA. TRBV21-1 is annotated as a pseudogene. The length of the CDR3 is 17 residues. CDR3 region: CASSKAGNGRERREQYF. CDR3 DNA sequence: TGTGCCAGCAGCAAAGCAGGGAACGGGCGGGAGCGACGCGAGCAGTACTTC.

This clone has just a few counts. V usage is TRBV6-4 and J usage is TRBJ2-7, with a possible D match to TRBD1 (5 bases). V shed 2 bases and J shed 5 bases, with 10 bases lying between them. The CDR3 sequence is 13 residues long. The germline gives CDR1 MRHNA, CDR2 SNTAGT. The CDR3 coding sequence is TGTGCCAGCAGTGACCGTGAAGGGGACGAGCAGTACTTC. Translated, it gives CASSDREGDEQYF.

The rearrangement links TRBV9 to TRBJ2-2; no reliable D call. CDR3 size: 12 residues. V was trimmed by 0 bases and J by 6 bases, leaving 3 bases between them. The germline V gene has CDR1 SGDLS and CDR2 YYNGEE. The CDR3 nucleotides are TGTGCCAGCAGCGTAGGCCCCGGGGAGCTGTTTTTT. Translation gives CASSVGPGELFF.

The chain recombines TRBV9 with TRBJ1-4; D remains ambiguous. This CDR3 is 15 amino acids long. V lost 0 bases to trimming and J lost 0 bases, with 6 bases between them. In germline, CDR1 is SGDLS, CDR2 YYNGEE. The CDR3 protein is CASSVATTTNEKLFF. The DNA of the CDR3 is TGTGCCAGCAGCGTAGCAACCACAACTAATGAAAAACTGTTTTTT.

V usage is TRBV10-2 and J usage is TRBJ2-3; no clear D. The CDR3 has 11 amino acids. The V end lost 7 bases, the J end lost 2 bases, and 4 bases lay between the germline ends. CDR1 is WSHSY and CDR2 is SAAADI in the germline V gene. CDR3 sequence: CASIFTDTQYF. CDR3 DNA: TGCGCCAGCATTTTCACAGATACGCAGTATTTT.